Listed here is a single TCR beta chain. No antigen is known for it. These data are taken from a study of cytomegalovirus exposure and HLA in healthy donors (dated by TCRdb to about 2017). With respect to the entire study: An earlier analysis of more than 550 of the donors reported approximately 260 Gb of sequence data and 100 million to 120 million unique TCR beta sequences obtained from approximately 180 million T cells. An earlier analysis of more than 450 of the donors used high-throughput TCR beta sequencing to judge whether each TCR beta V gene segment behaved as functional or pseudogenic. Rather than using new phenotypic data, the later analysis identified candidate immune exposures from TCR beta sequences and from how often those sequences occurred across donors. The number of typed donors differed by locus: about 620-630 for A, B, C, DRB1 and DQB1; approximately 520 for DQA1; 606 for DPA1; and around 470 for DPB1. Among almost 400 genotyped donors of the cohort, an average of approximately 230,000 unique TCR beta nucleotide sequences were sequenced per donor, roughly 18% of them non-productive. Every repertoire in the discovery cohort had been generated on one and the same sequencing platform. Donor age, sex, ethnicity and CMV serostatus were compiled together with the repertoire data. An early release covering roughly 580 HLA-typed donors comprised about 320 gigabases of sequencing data and 85 million or so unique TCR sequences. The T cell repertoires of 670 or so subjects were profiled by immunosequencing and related to cytomegalovirus serostatus. A later genetic analysis took genome-wide SNP genotypes for about three fifths of the 666 donors and used that subset as a discovery cohort. Four to six DR-DQ haplotypes were handled as single units for association and clustering, since linkage in the cohort was strong. The study aimed to test whether cataloging public T cell receptors could reveal signatures of past pathogen exposure. To predict cytomegalovirus infection status, the study combined high-throughput TCR immunosequencing, statistical association of individual TCRs with disease status, and machine learning. Both class I and class II loci were covered by HLA typing, at four-digit resolution. Along with the approximately 670-subject first cohort, a separate validation cohort of some 130 different subjects was used. In a later analysis, previously published TCR beta repertoires from several hundred donors were re-analyzed and high-resolution HLA genotyping was added so that TCR occurrence patterns could be studied. Of the roughly 400 genotyped donors, over 65% fell in the genetic ancestry cluster associated with self-reported Caucasian donors.

The paper as a whole reports these results and caveats: For the cohort, immune exposure information was limited to CMV serostatus. A total of about 180 TCR beta chains were listed by the study as associated with cytomegalovirus. An earlier analysis of around 500 of the donors showed that most TCR beta V segments appeared in productive rearrangements either about 87% or about 30% of the time, which broadly matched IMGT annotations. Presence/absence analyses assumed roughly uniform sequencing depth across donors, an assumption that may not hold. A cluster of highly shared sequence variants was judged likely to be a technical artifact of the sequencing pipeline. In this cohort, only TCR beta chains were sequenced, and detectable features were limited by the absence of alpha or paired-chain data. In a later analysis, most CMV-associated TCR beta chains were found to appear HLA-restricted, with HLA associations seemingly driven largely by CMV exposure. Assigning TCR associations to individual alleles was difficult when HLA alleles, especially DR and DQ, strongly co-occurred. A further reported finding was that TCR beta sequences accurately predicted the HLA-A and HLA-B alleles for most subjects in the first cohort. Because HLA typing was missing for some donors at each locus, association tests included only the typed subset. In a later analysis, HLA-associated TCR beta chains showed more clonal expansion and lower generation probabilities than non-associated chains that were equally common. In a later analysis, some 17,000 TCR beta sequences were associated with specific HLA alleles at a false discovery rate of 0.05. The classifier was reported to diagnose cytomegalovirus status with high specificity and sensitivity in both the original and validation cohorts. Most TCR sequences were seen in very few donors, while some public TCRs were found in many individuals. The earlier analysis of about 600 of the donors excluded 15 to 20 rarely observed V segments, including chromosome 9 orphons, because counts were too low. In a later analysis, the rate of TCR association differed among HLA loci, with DRB1 alleles having the most associated TCRs and HLA-C alleles having the fewest. Three of the identified cytomegalovirus-associated TCR beta chains were confirmed in vitro to be specific for cytomegalovirus antigens. It was suggested by the authors that the approach could potentially be generalized to other disease states and immunological phenotypes. Several of the top co-occurrence clusters appeared to be linked to parvovirus B19, influenza, CMV and Epstein-Barr virus, according to a later analysis. Correlated functional status among segregating V segments might reflect linkage disequilibrium, but an unknown experimental factor could not be ruled out. V-gene and J-gene trimming of TCR beta chains was associated with a missense DCLRE1C variant in a later genetic analysis, and the association was replicated in an independent cohort. Compared with the roughly 600-donor mean, donors in an Asian-associated ancestry cluster had fewer N-insertions in productive TCRs, according to a later genetic analysis.

Libraries were made using the immunoSEQ multiplex PCR assay. For the multiplex PCR, a mixture combining 60 forward primers for TCR Vbeta segments and 13 reverse primers for TCR Jbeta segments was used. The CDR3 region of rearranged TCR beta genes was amplified from genomic DNA by a multiplex PCR assay. Amplified TCR beta libraries were sequenced as 87-base-pair reads on the Illumina HiSeq System. Per the source publication's procedure: A later analysis tallied about 77 million unique TCR beta chains across the roughly 610 repertoires, and about 10 million of those chains were shared by two or more donors. Raw reads were error-corrected and collapsed into unique sequences by a nearest-neighbor algorithm in which closely related sequences were merged to remove PCR and sequencing errors. Alignment of CDR3 sequences to IMGT reference sequences was used to assign V, D and J gene segments. For a sequence to be retained, a match of at least six nucleotides to both a V gene segment and a J gene segment was required. Rearrangements were classified as productive when the CDR3 lacked stop codons and remained in frame with V and J, and all other rearrangements were classified as non-productive. Following IMGT convention, CDR3 was defined as the stretch from the second conserved V-encoded cysteine to the conserved J-encoded phenylalanine. Sequences without an unambiguous match to a single V gene segment were excluded from the earlier analysis of over 500 of the donors. In an earlier analysis of some 590 of the donors, a V segment was called functional when productive rearrangements were above 56.7%, and segregating when the standard deviation between donors exceeded 5%. A statistical classification framework was built for diagnosing cytomegalovirus status from the catalog of TCR beta chain sequences. In a later analysis, TCR nucleotide sequences were compared against IMGT/GENE-DB human TR gene sequences so that V and J genes could be assigned. The TCRdist pipeline was used in a later analysis to assign CDR3 sequences and most-parsimonious VDJ recombination scenarios. In a later analysis, every TCR beta chain was defined by the combination of its CDR3 amino acid sequence and its V-gene family, and reads without a unique V-gene family were dropped. In a later analysis, fewer than 650 highly shared, low-generation-probability nucleotide sequences were removed to address suspected cross-contamination and a sequencing artifact. In a later analysis, a clonal expansion index for each public chain was calculated from normalized within-repertoire ranks of inferred template counts. Generation probabilities in a later analysis came from a VDJ recombination model fitted to out-of-frame rearrangements, and those results were checked against IGoR. A later analysis scored TCR-TCR, TCR-HLA and TCR-CMV co-occurrence with hypergeometric tests, applying a repertoire-size bias correction to TCR pairs. To estimate false discovery rates, a later analysis permuted the HLA or CMV assignments 20 times. In a later analysis, co-occurring TCRs were grouped using DBSCAN, with TCRdist sequence similarity added in when clustering inside HLA-allele-positive subsets. Repertoires with fewer than 30,000 or more than 120,000 public chains were left out of co-occurrence clustering, as were about five repertoires with anomalous nucleotide sharing. The clones in this table, taken by TCRdb from immuneACCESS, are in-frame only. Not every clone is retained; where verified, under half of the shortfall comes from an unresolved V gene, and the cause of the rest is unknown. Clone size and the V and J calls come from that table; the DNA yielded D and trimming. The table for this sample records under 90,000 clones. The ten largest clonotypes hold roughly 13% of the sample.

The cohort consisted of 666 healthy bone marrow donors. At the time of sampling, every cohort member was nominally healthy, though immune exposures that went unrecorded were likely present. The donor tested CMV seropositive and was one of the 289 seropositive cohort members. Each donor provided a peripheral blood sample, and peripheral blood mononuclear cells were used for TCR beta sequencing. The Qiagen DNeasy Blood Extraction Kit was used to extract genomic DNA from the blood cell samples. The sample was PBMCs. This TCR was recovered from a man aged 45-65 years in good health and CMV-seropositive.

The DNA sequence is TGTGCCAGCAGAGTACAGGACTATGGCTACACCTTC. Protein translation: CASRVQDYGYTF. The chain uses TRBV28 and TRBJ1-2, and the D gene may be TRBD1, 5 bases matching. Sequences MDHEN (CDR1) and SYDVKM (CDR2) are obtained from the germline V gene. V is shortened by 6 bases, J by 3 bases, and the region joining them spans 8 bases. There are 12 amino acids in the CDR3, from cysteine to phenylalanine inclusive. The retained sequence is limited to the CDR3, 36 bases, with the frame set at the first base.